By sample share, the clone carrying this T cell receptor beta chain is medium-sized. Its antigen is still unknown. Only in-frame clones appear in the TCRdb table, and some are missing; sequencing was by immunoSEQ multiplex PCR. Of more than 1,500 clones listed, approximately 20% were seen once; the top ten hold 26%. The data are from a study of T cells in localized non-small cell lung cancer. Broader study findings: A median of about 60 of the top 100 tumor clones appeared in adjacent lung, which was paired and uninvolved. Longer survival (overall) was linked to higher T cell density in blood.

This CDR3 has 12 residues. The germline V gene has CDR1 WSHSY and CDR2 SAAADI. The chain carries TRBV10-2 and TRBJ1-2, with TRBD1 as a possible D gene (5 bases). The input for sequencing was normal lung tissue next to the tumor, taken before any cancer treatment. The TCR originated in a woman aged 35 to 70 with stage I lung adenocarcinoma. CDR3 nucleotides: TGCGCGCGGGGGGGGGAGGGGTATGGCTACACCTTC. It encodes CARGGEGYGYTF.